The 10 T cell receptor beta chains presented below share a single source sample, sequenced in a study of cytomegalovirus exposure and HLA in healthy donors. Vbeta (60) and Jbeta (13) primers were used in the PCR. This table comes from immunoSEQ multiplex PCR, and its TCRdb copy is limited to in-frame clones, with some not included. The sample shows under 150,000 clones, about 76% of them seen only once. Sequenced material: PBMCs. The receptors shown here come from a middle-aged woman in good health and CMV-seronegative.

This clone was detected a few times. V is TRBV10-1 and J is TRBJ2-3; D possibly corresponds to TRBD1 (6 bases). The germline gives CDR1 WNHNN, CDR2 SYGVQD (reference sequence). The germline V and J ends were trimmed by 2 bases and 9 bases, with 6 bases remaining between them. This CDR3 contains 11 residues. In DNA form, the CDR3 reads TGCGCCAGCAGTGAGGGACAGACGCAGTATTTT. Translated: CASSEGQTQYF.

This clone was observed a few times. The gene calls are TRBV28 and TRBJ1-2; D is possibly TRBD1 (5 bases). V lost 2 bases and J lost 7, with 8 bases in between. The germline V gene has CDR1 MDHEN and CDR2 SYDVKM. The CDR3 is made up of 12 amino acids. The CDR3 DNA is TGTGCCAGCAGTTTAAGGGGCGGTGGCTACACCTTC. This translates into CASSLRGGGYTF.

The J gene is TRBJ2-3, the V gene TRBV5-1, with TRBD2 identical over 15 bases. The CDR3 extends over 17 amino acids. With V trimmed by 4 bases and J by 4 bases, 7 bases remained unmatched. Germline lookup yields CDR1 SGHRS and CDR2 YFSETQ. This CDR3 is CASSPGLAGGKADTQYF. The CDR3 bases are TGCGCCAGCAGCCCCGGACTAGCGGGGGGGAAGGCAGATACGCAGTATTTT.

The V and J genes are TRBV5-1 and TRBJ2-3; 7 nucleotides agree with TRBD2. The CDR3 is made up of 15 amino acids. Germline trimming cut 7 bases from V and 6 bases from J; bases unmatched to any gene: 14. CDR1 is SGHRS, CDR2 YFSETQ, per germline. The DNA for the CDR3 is TGCGCCAGCGCAGCGGGGATCATGGATTCGGATACGCAGTATTTT. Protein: CASAAGIMDSDTQYF.

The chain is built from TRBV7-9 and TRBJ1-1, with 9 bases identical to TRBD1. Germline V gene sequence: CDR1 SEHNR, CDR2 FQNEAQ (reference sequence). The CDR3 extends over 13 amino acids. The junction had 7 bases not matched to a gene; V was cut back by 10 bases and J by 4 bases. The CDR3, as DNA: TGTGCCACAACCTGGACAGGGGCCACTGAAGCTTTCTTT. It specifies CATTWTGATEAFF.

CDR3 sequence reads: CASSLNGQRFNQPQHF. CDR3 nucleotides: TGTGCCAGCAGCTTAAACGGACAGAGATTCAATCAGCCCCAGCATTTT. This chain uses TRBV5-6 with TRBJ1-5, with a tentative D call TRBD1 (6 bases). Between the trimmed V and J ends, which lost 2 bases and 3 bases, there was a span of 15 bases. CDR3 length: 16 residues. Germline V gene sequence: CDR1 SGHDT, CDR2 YYEEEE.

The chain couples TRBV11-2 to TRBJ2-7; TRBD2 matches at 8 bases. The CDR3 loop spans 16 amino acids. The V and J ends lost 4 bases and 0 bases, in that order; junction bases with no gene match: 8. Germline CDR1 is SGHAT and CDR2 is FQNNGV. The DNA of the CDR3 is TGTGCCAGCAGCTCCGCAGCGGGGGACTTCTCCTACGAGCAGTACTTC. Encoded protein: CASSSAAGDFSYEQYF. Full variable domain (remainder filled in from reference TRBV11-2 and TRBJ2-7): EAGVAQSPRYKIIEKRQSVAFWCNPISGHATLYWYQQILGQGPKLLIQFQNNGVVDDSQLPKDRFSAERLKGVDSTLKIQPAKLEDSAVYLCASSSAAGDFSYEQYFGPGTRLTVT.

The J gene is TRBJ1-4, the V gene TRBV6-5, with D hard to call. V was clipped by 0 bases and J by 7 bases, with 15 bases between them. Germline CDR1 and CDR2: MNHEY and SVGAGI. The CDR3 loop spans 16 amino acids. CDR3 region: CASSYSLWIEVEKLFF. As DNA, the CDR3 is TGTGCCAGCAGTTACTCGCTTTGGATAGAGGTTGAAAAACTGTTTTTT.

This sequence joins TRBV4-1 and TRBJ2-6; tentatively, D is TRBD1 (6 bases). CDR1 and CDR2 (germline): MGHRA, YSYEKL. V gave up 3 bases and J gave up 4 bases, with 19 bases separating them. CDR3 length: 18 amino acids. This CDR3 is CASSHPRGGSSGANVLTF. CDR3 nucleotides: TGCGCCAGCAGCCATCCCCGAGGGGGATCTTCCGGGGCCAACGTCCTGACTTTC.

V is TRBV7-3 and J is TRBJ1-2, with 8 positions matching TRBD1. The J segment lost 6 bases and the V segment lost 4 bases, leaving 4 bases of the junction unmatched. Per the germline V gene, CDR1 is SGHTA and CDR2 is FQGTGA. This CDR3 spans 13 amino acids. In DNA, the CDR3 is TGTGCCAGCAGCTCTCGACAGGGGAATGGCTACACCTTC. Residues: CASSSRQGNGYTF. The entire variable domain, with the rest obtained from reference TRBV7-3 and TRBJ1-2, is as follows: GAGVSQTPSNKVTEKGKYVELRCDPISGHTALYWYRQSLGQGPEFLIYFQGTGAADDSGLPNDRFFAVRPEGSVSTLKIQRTERGDSAVYLCASSSRQGNGYTFGSGTRLTVV.